This T cell receptor beta chain is drawn from a study of blood T cell repertoires in COVID-19. Study-wide context: Acute and convalescent COVID-19 specimens originated in the United States, Italy and Spain. Sample material is recorded as cDNA or gDNA derived from T cells, B-cell-depleted T cells, or PBMCs.

During active infection, Seattle patients enrolled and were then monitored through disease. Authors' analysis steps: Using reference gene primer amplification, nucleated cell counts were estimated. Sequenced by immunoSEQ multiplex PCR; TCRdb stores in-frame clones only, minus some. V and J calls and clone size are copied from that table; D and trimming were computed from the DNA. The table shows 200,000 or so clones, with less than 90% occurring only once. The sample comprised peripheral blood. The clonotype comes from a woman aged 80 or over with COVID-19, enrolled during active disease.

The CDR3 region has the DNA TGCAGCGTTAACTACCAAACGACAGGGAATGGCTACACCTTC. Translated, it gives CSVNYQTTGNGYTF. The rearrangement joins TRBV29-1 to TRBJ1-2; 7 nucleotides agree with TRBD1. From germline, CDR1 is SQVTM and CDR2 ANQGSEA. CDR3 length: 14 residues. Unmatched junction bases numbered 12, after V lost 5 bases and J lost 6 bases.